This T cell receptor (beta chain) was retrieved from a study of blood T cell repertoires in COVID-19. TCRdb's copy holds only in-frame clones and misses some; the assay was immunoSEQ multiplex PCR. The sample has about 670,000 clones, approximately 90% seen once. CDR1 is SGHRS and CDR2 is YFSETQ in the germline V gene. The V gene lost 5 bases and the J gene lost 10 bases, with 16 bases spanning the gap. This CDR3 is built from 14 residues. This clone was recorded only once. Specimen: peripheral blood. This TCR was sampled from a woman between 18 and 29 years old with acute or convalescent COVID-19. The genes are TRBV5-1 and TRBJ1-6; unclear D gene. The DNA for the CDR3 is TGCGCCAGCAGAGGACGCGGGATCGGATCACCCCTCCACTTT. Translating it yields CASRGRGIGSPLHF.